These T cell receptor beta chains were read from a single sample in a study of blood T cell repertoires in COVID-19. The table came from immunoSEQ multiplex PCR; TCRdb's copy has only in-frame clones and leaves some out. The data show approximately 200,000 clones, with approximately 87% seen just once and around 2.2% held by the top ten. Input material: peripheral blood. The receptors here all came from a woman in her fifties or sixties with acute or convalescent COVID-19. Each CDR3 is given with its conserved first and last residue. The D gene is left open where the match is weak. Clone size is not always given. Where it is, it says once, few, many or a class for expanded clones.

clone_size,j_call,d_call,v_call,cdr3_aa,cdr3_nt
NA,TRBJ2-1,NA,TRBV21-1,CASSKCISQTGESTYNEQFF,TGTGCCAGCAGCAAATGCATTTCGCAGACAGGGGAAAGCACCTACAATGAGCAGTTCTTC
NA,TRBJ1-1,TRBD1,TRBV19,CASCRGGMDTEAFF,TGTGCCAGCTGTCGAGGGGGCATGGACACTGAAGCTTTCTTT
NA,TRBJ1-4,TRBD1,TRBV18,CASSPDETGGRNNEKLFF,TGTGCCAGCTCACCAGACGAGACAGGGGGCAGGAATAATGAAAAACTGTTTTTT
NA,TRBJ1-2,TRBD1,TRBV27,CASHGGRGRMDYGYTF,TGTGCCAGCCATGGGGGCAGGGGGCGTATGGACTATGGCTACACCTTC
NA,TRBJ1-2,TRBD1,TRBV5-1,CASSLGPGQGYGYTF,TGCGCCAGCAGCTTGGGTCCGGGACAGGGCTATGGCTACACCTTC
NA,TRBJ2-4,TRBD2,TRBV5-8,CASSTGRAAKNIQYF,TGTGCCAGCAGCACGGGGAGGGCAGCCAAAAACATTCAGTACTTC
NA,TRBJ2-1,NA,TRBV2,CASSEVAVYNEQFF,TGTGCCAGCAGTGAGGTGGCAGTTTACAATGAGCAGTTCTTC
NA,TRBJ1-1,NA,TRBV27,CASSLYHFTEAFF,TGTGCCAGCAGTTTATACCACTTCACTGAAGCTTTCTTT
NA,TRBJ2-1,TRBD2,TRBV4-1,CASSQIAGVFDNEQFF,TGCGCCAGCAGCCAAATAGCGGGAGTCTTCGACAATGAGCAGTTCTTC
once,TRBJ2-3,NA,TRBV7-9,CASNGLGTQYF,TGTGCCAGCAACGGGTTAGGTACGCAGTATTTT
NA,TRBJ1-3,NA,TRBV13,CASSLLAGTTRNTIYF,TGTGCCAGCAGCTTATTGGCAGGGACAACTCGGAACACCATATATTTT
NA,TRBJ1-2,NA,TRBV18,CASSPETAYGYTF,TGTGCCAGCTCACCCGAGACAGCCTATGGCTACACCTTC
many,TRBJ1-1,NA,TRBV20-1,CSASAQGRGTEAFF,TGCAGTGCTAGTGCCCAGGGGCGCGGGACTGAAGCTTTCTTT
NA,TRBJ2-2,NA,TRBV5-4,CASSLNPGRGTGELFF,TGTGCCAGCAGCTTAAATCCAGGGCGTGGCACCGGGGAGCTGTTTTTT
NA,TRBJ2-1,TRBD2,TRBV10-3,CAISGLAEYNEQFF,TGTGCCATCAGTGGACTAGCGGAATACAATGAGCAGTTCTTC
NA,TRBJ1-2,TRBD1,TRBV10-2,CASSESITRGQSYGYTF,TGCGCCAGCAGTGAGTCCATTACAAGGGGGCAGAGCTATGGCTACACCTTC
NA,TRBJ2-5,NA,TRBV2,CASSADTFQETQYF,TGTGCCAGCAGTGCCGACACCTTCCAAGAGACCCAGTACTTC
NA,TRBJ2-7,TRBD2,TRBV4-2,CASSQGAGEVYEQYF,TGTGCCAGCAGCCAAGGCGCGGGGGAGGTCTACGAGCAGTACTTC
NA,TRBJ1-2,NA,TRBV4-3,CASSPGGLDYGYTF,TGCGCCAGCAGCCCTGGGGGGTTAGACTATGGCTACACCTTC
NA,TRBJ2-5,NA,TRBV12-3/TRBV12-4,CASSLGAGQYF,TGTGCCAGCAGTTTAGGGGCAGGCCAGTACTTC
NA,TRBJ1-5,TRBD1,TRBV7-2,CARGQGGRCNQPQHF,TGTGCCAGGGGACAGGGGGGACGATGCAATCAGCCCCAGCATTTT
NA,TRBJ2-1,TRBD2,TRBV19,CASSIFGGRTYNEQFF,TGTGCCAGTAGTATTTTTGGCGGGAGGACCTACAATGAGCAGTTCTTC
few,TRBJ1-5,TRBD1,TRBV7-2,CASSVDRGQPQHF,TGTGCCAGCAGCGTCGACAGGGGTCAGCCCCAGCATTTT
NA,TRBJ1-5,TRBD1,TRBV7-2,CASSGGQGGNQPQHF,TGTGCCAGCAGCGGGGGACAGGGAGGAAATCAGCCCCAGCATTTT
NA,TRBJ2-2,TRBD2,TRBV5-4,CASSSGSGRQTGELFF,TGTGCCAGCAGCTCGGGAAGCGGGAGACAGACCGGGGAGCTGTTTTTT
NA,TRBJ2-5,NA,TRBV5-1,CASRVGALGRSPQYF,TGCGCCAGCAGAGTAGGGGCCCTGGGGCGGAGTCCCCAGTACTTC
NA,TRBJ2-2,TRBD1,TRBV4-1,CATGTVGGELFF,TGCGCCACAGGGACAGTGGGCGGGGAGCTGTTTTTT